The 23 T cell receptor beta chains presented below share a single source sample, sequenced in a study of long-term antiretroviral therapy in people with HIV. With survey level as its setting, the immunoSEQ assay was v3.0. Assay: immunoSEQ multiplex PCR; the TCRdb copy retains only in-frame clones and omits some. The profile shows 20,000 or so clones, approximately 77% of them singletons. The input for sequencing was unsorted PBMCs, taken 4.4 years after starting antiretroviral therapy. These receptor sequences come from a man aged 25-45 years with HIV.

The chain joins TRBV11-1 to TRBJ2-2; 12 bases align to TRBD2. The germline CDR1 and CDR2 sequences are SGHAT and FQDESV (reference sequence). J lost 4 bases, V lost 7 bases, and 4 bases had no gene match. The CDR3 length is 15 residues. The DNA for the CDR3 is TGTGCCAGCATGCTAGCGGGAGGGGCCACCGGGGAGCTGTTTTTT. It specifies CASMLAGGATGELFF.

This CDR3 reads CASSSDRGMHNEQFF. CDR3 nucleotide sequence: TGTGCCAGCAGCTCCGACAGGGGTATGCACAATGAGCAGTTCTTC. This chain connects TRBV7-7 to TRBJ2-1; 8 bases agree with TRBD1. The CDR3 length is 15 residues. Germline values: CDR1 SSHAT, CDR2 FNYEAQ (reference sequence). The V and J ends lost 4 bases and 5 bases, in that order; junction bases with no gene match: 7.

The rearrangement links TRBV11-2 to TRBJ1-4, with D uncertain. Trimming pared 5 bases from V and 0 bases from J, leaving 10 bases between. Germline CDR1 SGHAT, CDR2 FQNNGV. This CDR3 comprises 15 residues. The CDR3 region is CASSKMDATNEKLFF. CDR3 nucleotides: TGTGCCAGCAGCAAAATGGATGCAACTAATGAAAAACTGTTTTTT.

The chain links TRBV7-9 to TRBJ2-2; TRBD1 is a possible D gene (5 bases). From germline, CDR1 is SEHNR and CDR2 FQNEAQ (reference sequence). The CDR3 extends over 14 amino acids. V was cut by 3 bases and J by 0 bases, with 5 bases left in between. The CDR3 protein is CASSLDTNTGELFF. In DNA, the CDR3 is TGTGCCAGCAGCTTGGACACGAACACCGGGGAGCTGTTTTTT.

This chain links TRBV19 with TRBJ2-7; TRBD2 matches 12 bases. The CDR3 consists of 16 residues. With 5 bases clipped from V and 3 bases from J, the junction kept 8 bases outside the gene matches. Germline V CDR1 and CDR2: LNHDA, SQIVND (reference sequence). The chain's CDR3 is CASSVMTSGGLYEQYF. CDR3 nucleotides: TGTGCCAGTAGTGTGATGACTAGCGGGGGCCTCTACGAGCAGTACTTC. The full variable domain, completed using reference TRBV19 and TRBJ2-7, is DGGITQSPKYLFRKEGQNVTLSCEQNLNHDAMYWYRQDPGQGLRLIYYSQIVNDFQKGDIAEGYSVSREKKESFPLTVTSAQKNPTAFYLCASSVMTSGGLYEQYFGPGTRLTVT.

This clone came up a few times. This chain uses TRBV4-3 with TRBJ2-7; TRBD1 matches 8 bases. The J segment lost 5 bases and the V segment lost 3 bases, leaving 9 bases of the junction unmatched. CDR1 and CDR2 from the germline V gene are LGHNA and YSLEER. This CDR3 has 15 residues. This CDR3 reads CASSQDREGVNEQYF. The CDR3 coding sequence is TGCGCCAGCAGCCAGGACAGGGAAGGGGTAAACGAGCAGTACTTC.

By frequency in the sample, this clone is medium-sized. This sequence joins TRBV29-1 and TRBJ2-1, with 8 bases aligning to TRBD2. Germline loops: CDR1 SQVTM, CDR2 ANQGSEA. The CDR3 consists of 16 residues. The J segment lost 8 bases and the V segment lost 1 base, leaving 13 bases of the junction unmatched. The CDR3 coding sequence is TGCAGCGTTGAAGCGCCGGGACTAGATTTCAGGTATGAGCAGTTCTTC. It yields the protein CSVEAPGLDFRYEQFF.

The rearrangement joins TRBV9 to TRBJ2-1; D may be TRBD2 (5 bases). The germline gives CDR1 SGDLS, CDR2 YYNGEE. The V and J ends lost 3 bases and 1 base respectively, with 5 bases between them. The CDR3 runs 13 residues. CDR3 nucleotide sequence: TGTGCCAGCAGCGGGACTTCCTACAATGAGCAGTTCTTC. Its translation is CASSGTSYNEQFF.

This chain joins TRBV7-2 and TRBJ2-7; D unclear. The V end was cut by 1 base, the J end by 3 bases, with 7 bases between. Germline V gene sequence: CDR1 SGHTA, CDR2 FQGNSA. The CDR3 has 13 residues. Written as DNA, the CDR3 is TGTGCCAGCAGCTTAGGACCCGTCTACGAGCAGTACTTC. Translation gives CASSLGPVYEQYF.

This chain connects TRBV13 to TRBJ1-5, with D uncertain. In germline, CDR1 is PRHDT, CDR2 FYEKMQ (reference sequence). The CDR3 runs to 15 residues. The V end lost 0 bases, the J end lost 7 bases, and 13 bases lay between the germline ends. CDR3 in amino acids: CASSLGGSVEQPQHF. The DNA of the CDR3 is TGTGCCAGCAGCTTAGGAGGGAGTGTGGAGCAGCCCCAGCATTTT.

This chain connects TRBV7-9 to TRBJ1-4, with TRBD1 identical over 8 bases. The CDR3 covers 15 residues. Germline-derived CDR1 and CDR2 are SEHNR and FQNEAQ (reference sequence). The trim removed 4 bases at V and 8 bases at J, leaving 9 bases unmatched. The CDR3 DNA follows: TGTGCCAGCAGCTCAGGGGGCGCGAGGGGGGAAAAACTGTTTTTT. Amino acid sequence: CASSSGGARGEKLFF. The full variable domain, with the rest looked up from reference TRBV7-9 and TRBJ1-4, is DTGVSQNPRHKITKRGQNVTFRCDPISEHNRLYWYRQTLGQGPEFLTYFQNEAQLEKSRLLSDRFSAERPKGSFSTLEIQRTEQGDSAMYLCASSSGGARGEKLFFGSGTQLSVL.

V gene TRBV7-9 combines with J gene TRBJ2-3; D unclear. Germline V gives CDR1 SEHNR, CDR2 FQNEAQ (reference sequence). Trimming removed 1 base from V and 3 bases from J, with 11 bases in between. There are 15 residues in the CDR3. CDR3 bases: TGTGCCAGCAGCTTAGTGGCTAGGCGTACAGATACGCAGTATTTT. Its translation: CASSLVARRTDTQYF.

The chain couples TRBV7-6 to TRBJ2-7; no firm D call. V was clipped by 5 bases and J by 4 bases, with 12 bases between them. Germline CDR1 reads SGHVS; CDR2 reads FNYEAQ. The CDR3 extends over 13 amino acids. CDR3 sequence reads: CASSLTSSYEQYF. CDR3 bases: TGTGCCAGCAGCCTCACGAGCTCGTACGAGCAGTACTTC. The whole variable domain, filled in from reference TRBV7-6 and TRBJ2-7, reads GAGVSQSPRYKVTKRGQDVALRCDPISGHVSLYWYRQALGQGPEFLTYFNYEAQQDKSGLPNDRFSAERPEGSISTLTIQRTEQRDSAMYRCASSLTSSYEQYFGPGTRLTVT.

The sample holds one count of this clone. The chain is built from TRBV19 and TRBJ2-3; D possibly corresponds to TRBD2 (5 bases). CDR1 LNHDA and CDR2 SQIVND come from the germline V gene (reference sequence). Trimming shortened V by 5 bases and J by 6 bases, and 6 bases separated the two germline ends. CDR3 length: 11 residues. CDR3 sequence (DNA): TGTGCCAGTAGTCGGGGTGATACGCAGTATTTT. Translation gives CASSRGDTQYF.

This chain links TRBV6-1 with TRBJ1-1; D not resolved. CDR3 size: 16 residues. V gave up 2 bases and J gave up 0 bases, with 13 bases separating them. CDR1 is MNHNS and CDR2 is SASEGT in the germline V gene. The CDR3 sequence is CASSENGQSMNTEAFF. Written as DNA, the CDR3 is TGTGCCAGCAGTGAAAATGGCCAGAGCATGAACACTGAAGCTTTCTTT.

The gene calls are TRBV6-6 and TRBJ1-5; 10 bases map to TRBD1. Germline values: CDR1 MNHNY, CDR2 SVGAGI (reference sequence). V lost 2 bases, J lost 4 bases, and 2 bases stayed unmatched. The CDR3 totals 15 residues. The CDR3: CASSYGQGDNQPQHF. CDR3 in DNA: TGTGCCAGCAGTTACGGACAGGGGGATAATCAGCCCCAGCATTTT.

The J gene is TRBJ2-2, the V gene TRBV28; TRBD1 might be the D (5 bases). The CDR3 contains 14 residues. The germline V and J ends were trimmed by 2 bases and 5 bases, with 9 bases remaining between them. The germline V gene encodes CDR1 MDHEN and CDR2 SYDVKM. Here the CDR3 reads CASSLGQGTGELFF. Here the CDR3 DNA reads TGTGCCAGCAGTTTAGGGCAGGGAACCGGGGAGCTGTTTTTT.

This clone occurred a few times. The CDR3 DNA reads TGTGCCAGCCTGGTAAAGCAAGATCAGCCCCAGCATTTT. Amino acids: CASLVKQDQPQHF. The J gene is TRBJ1-5, the V gene TRBV6-1; D ambiguous. Germline V gene lookup returns CDR1 MNHNS and CDR2 SASEGT. V was clipped by 8 bases and J by 5 bases, with 13 bases between them. This CDR3 contains 13 residues.

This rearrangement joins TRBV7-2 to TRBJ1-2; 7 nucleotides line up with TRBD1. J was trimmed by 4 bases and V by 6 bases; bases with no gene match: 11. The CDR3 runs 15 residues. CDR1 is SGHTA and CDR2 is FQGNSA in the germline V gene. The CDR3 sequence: CASSLDRPPPYGYTF. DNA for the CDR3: TGTGCCAGCAGTTTGGACAGGCCTCCTCCCTATGGCTACACCTTC. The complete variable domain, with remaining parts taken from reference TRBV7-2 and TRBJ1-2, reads GAGVSQSPSNKVTEKGKDVELRCDPISGHTALYWYRQSLGQGLEFLIYFQGNSAPDKSGLPSDRFSAERTGGSVSTLTIQRTQQEDSAVYLCASSLDRPPPYGYTFGSGTRLTVV.

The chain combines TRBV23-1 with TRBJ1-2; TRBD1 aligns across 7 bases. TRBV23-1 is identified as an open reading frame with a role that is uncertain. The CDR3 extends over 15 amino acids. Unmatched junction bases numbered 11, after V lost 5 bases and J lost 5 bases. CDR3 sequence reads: CASSSDAGGKYGYTF. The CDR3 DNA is TGCGCCAGCAGTAGCGATGCAGGGGGTAAGTATGGCTACACCTTC.

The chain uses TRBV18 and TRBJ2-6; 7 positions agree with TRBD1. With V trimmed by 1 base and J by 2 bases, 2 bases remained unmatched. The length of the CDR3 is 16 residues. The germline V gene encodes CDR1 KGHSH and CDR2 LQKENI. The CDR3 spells CASSPQGAAGANVLTF. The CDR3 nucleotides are TGTGCCAGCTCACCACAGGGGGCAGCTGGGGCCAACGTCCTGACTTTC. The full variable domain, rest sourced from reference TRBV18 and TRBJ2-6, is NAGVMQNPRHLVRRRGQEARLRCSPMKGHSHVYWYRQLPEEGLKFMVYLQKENIIDESGMPKERFSAEFPKEGPSILRIQQVVRGDSAAYFCASSPQGAAGANVLTFGAGSRLTVL.

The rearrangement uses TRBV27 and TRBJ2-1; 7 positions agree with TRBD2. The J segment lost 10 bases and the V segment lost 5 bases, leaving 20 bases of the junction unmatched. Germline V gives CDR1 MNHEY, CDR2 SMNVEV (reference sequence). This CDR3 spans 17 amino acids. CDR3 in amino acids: CASSIIPKGGPGSEQFF. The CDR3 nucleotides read TGTGCCAGCAGTATCATACCGAAGGGAGGGCCTGGCTCGGAGCAGTTCTTC.

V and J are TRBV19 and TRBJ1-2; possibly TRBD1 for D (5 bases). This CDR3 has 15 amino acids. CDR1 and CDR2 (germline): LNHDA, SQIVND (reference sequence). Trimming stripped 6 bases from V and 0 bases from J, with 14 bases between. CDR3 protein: CASRSPGTPNYGYTF. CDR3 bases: TGTGCCAGTAGAAGCCCCGGGACTCCTAACTATGGCTACACCTTC.